This record concerns one T cell receptor (beta chain) sequence. Clinical histories supplied by participants themselves formed the basis of cohort assignment. The data stem from a study of blood T cell repertoires in COVID-19. Study as a whole: Cohort 3 recovery required two negative PCRs, clearance, or symptom resolution. Samples taken during acute and convalescent COVID-19 were collected in the United States, Italy and Spain. Nucleic acid was either cDNA or gDNA, and it came from T cells, B-cell-depleted T cells, or PBMCs.

Germline values: CDR1 SGHTA, CDR2 FQGNSA. Unmatched junction bases numbered 12, after V lost 3 bases and J lost 11 bases. CDR3 length equals 14 residues. The data were produced by immunoSEQ multiplex PCR, yet TCRdb's version contains in-frame clones alone and is incomplete. Here the sample spans around 200,000 clones, roughly nine tenths being singletons. Sequencing used PBMCs or T cells enriched from blood (not recorded which). V gene TRBV7-2 combines with J gene TRBJ1-1, with 7 nucleotides matching TRBD1. The source of this sequence is a woman between 50 and 59 years old in a cohort exposed to, infected with or recovered from COVID-19 (not recorded which). CDR3 region: CASSFRQGEPPAFF. As DNA, the CDR3 is TGTGCCAGCAGCTTCAGACAGGGAGAGCCCCCCGCTTTCTTT.